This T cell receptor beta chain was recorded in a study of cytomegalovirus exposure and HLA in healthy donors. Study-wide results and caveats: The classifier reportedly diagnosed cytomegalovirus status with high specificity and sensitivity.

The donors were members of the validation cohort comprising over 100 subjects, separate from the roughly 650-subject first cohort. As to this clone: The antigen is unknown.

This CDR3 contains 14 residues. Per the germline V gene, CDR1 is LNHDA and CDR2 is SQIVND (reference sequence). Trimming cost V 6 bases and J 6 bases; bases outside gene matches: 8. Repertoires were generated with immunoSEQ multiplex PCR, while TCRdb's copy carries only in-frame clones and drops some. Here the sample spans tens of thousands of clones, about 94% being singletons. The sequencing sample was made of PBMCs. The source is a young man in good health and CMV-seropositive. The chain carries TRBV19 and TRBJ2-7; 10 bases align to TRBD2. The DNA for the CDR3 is TGTGCCAGTAGACATACTAGCGGGAACCCCGAGCAGTACTTC. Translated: CASRHTSGNPEQYF. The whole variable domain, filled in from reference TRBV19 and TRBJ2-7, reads DGGITQSPKYLFRKEGQNVTLSCEQNLNHDAMYWYRQDPGQGLRLIYYSQIVNDFQKGDIAEGYSVSREKKESFPLTVTSAQKNPTAFYLCASRHTSGNPEQYFGPGTRLTVT.